The T cell receptor beta chain described here comes from a study of CD8 T cells in ankylosing spondylitis. The germline CDR1 and CDR2 sequences are SGHVS and FQNEAQ. This CDR3 comprises 14 residues. With 3 bases removed from V and 2 bases from J, the gap between germline ends came to 7 bases. This clonotype was recorded many times. TCRdb recomputed calls from the 5' RACE reads with MiXCR, one row per CDR3 protein. The data hold some 52,000 distinct CDR3 sequences, with approximately 8% observed a single time. Sequenced material: blood, either unsorted or a sorted T cell fraction (not recorded which). The chain has TRBV7-8 and TRBJ2-2; D gene unclear. The TCR originated in a female donor with ankylosing spondylitis or in good health (not recorded which). The CDR3 DNA follows: TGTGCCAGCAGCTTCTTATATAACACCGGGGAGCTGTTTTTT. Its translation is CASSFLYNTGELFF. The complete variable domain, with remaining parts taken from reference TRBV7-8 and TRBJ2-2, reads GAGVSQSPRYKVAKRGQDVALRCDPISGHVSLFWYQQALGQGPEFLTYFQNEAQLDKSGLPSDRFFAERPEGSVSTLKIQRTQQEDSAVYLCASSFLYNTGELFFGEGSRLTVL.